This TCR beta chain is from a study of cytomegalovirus exposure and HLA in healthy donors. The PCR ran on 60 Vbeta and 13 Jbeta primers. Original handling: A later analysis tallied 80 million or so unique TCR beta chains, around 9.9 million of them shared. The assay was immunoSEQ multiplex PCR, and TCRdb's table has in-frame clones only and misses some. V and J calls and clone size are as listed in that table; D and trimming were resolved from the DNA. The repertoire holds about 150,000 clones, about 80% seen once, with around 13% in the top ten. CDR1 and CDR2 from the germline V gene are MNHEY and SVGAGI. V lost 6 bases and J lost 7, with 21 bases in between. CDR3 length: 15 amino acids. Donors sampled were nominally healthy, though unrecorded immune exposures were likely. Study-wide findings and caveats: Certain sequence variants were highly shared and formed a cluster, and this cluster was likely a sequencing artifact. Further analysis, carried out later, found HLA-associated TCR beta chains more clonally expanded than equally common other chains.

Regarding this clone: Antigen specificity is unknown.

The TCR sequence derives from a man aged 25 to 40 in good health and CMV-seropositive. The chain uses TRBV6-5 and TRBJ1-2; the D gene is possibly TRBD1 (6 bases). The specimen sequenced was PBMCs. In DNA, the CDR3 is TGTGCCAGCAGCCCCCAGGGGTCGTACGGAGGTGGCTACACCTTC. It translates to CASSPQGSYGGGYTF.